This T cell receptor (beta chain) was captured in a study of blood T cell repertoires in COVID-19. Background on the study: Acute-phase and convalescent COVID-19 samples originated in the United States, Italy and Spain.

TCRdb keeps only in-frame clones here, not all; method: immunoSEQ multiplex PCR. The sample shows 70,000 to 100,000 clones, 70% to 90% of them seen only once. The CDR3 spans 17 residues. Trimming stripped 1 base from V and 6 bases from J, with 16 bases between. The germline gives CDR1 MNHEY, CDR2 SMNVEV (reference sequence). The chain carries TRBV27 and TRBJ1-6, with D perhaps TRBD1 (5 bases). The sequenced material came from peripheral blood. The receptor was derived from a woman aged 55-69 years with COVID-19, enrolled during active disease. The CDR3 reads CASSLFSRASSNSPLHF. Written as DNA, the CDR3 is TGTGCCAGCAGTTTATTTTCCAGGGCAAGTAGTAATTCACCCCTCCACTTT.